Following are 8 T cell receptor beta chains from one sample sequenced in a study of T cell changes during pregnancy in multiple sclerosis. This table comes from immunoSEQ multiplex PCR, and its TCRdb copy is limited to in-frame clones, with some not included. This sample carries roughly 89,000 clones, 94% of them seen once, and the ten largest clones take about 2%. The sample consisted of peripheral blood, taken in the third trimester of pregnancy. Receptors originate from a female donor with multiple sclerosis, enrolled in a pregnancy study.

V is TRBV28 and J is TRBJ1-4; 8 bases are a match to TRBD1. Looked up from germline, CDR1 is MDHEN and CDR2 is SYDVKM. The CDR3 totals 13 residues. With V trimmed by 8 bases and J by 3 bases, 2 bases remained unmatched. CDR3 sequence (DNA): TGTGCCAGCTCGGACAGGGCTAATGAAAAACTGTTTTTT. Encoded protein: CASSDRANEKLFF.

The genes are TRBV9 and TRBJ1-2; D may be TRBD1 (5 bases). Trimming took 0 bases from V and 4 from J, leaving 10 bases between them. Germline V gives CDR1 SGDLS, CDR2 YYNGEE. There are 14 residues in the CDR3. In DNA, the CDR3 is TGTGCCAGCAGCGTAGTTGGCGGGGGCTATGGCTACACCTTC. Translating it yields CASSVVGGGYGYTF.

This clone was seen a single time. The genes are TRBV7-2 and TRBJ2-2; D is possibly TRBD1 (7 bases). This CDR3 has 16 amino acids. The germline gives CDR1 SGHTA, CDR2 FQGNSA. V lost 5 bases and J lost 4, with 17 bases in between. CDR3: CASSTPGGSGTGELFF. The CDR3 nucleotides read TGTGCCAGCAGCACGCCAGGGGGGTCGGGCACCGGGGAGCTGTTTTTT.

A single count supports this clone. J is TRBJ2-1 and V is TRBV20-1, with no clear D. This CDR3 has 9 amino acids. Germline assignment: CDR1 DFQATT and CDR2 SNEGSKA (reference sequence). Deletions cut 5 bases from V and 13 bases from J, with 9 bases between. The CDR3 sequence is CSAFYYQFF. CDR3 DNA sequence: TGCAGTGCTTTTTACTACCAGTTCTTC.

This chain uses TRBV7-2 with TRBJ2-7, with D possibly being TRBD2 (6 bases). Germline CDR1 SGHTA, CDR2 FQGNSA. This CDR3 has 13 amino acids. Trimming pared 8 bases from V and 3 bases from J, leaving 14 bases between. CDR3 coding DNA: TGTGCCAGCGCTAAGCGGGCCCTCTACGAGCAGTACTTC. It encodes CASAKRALYEQYF.

This clone was seen a single time. Distinct nucleotide sequences in the sample also encode this CDR3. The chain is built from TRBV27 and TRBJ2-3; no definite D call. From germline, CDR1 is MNHEY and CDR2 SMNVEV (reference sequence). This CDR3 region has 11 residues. Trimming stripped 5 bases from V and 4 bases from J, with 4 bases between. This chain's CDR3 is CASSLADTQYF. For the CDR3, the DNA is TGTGCCAGCAGTCTAGCAGATACGCAGTATTTT.

The J gene is TRBJ2-3, the V gene TRBV7-2; D may be TRBD2 (6 bases). Germline-derived CDR1 and CDR2 are SGHTA and FQGNSA. V lost 7 bases, J lost 6 bases, and 26 bases lay in between. The CDR3 has 17 amino acids. The CDR3 loop is CASTPTTWWEDMDTQYF. The CDR3 DNA reads TGTGCCAGCACCCCAACCACATGGTGGGAGGATATGGATACGCAGTATTTT.

The chain carries TRBV7-2 and TRBJ2-7, with D possibly being TRBD2 (5 bases). The CDR3 totals 13 residues. From germline, CDR1 is SGHTA and CDR2 FQGNSA. Trimming stripped 1 base from V and 3 bases from J, with 7 bases between. The CDR3 sequence is CASSLGLSYEQYF. For the CDR3, the DNA is TGTGCCAGCAGCTTAGGACTAAGCTACGAGCAGTACTTC.